This T cell receptor beta chain was sequenced in a study of shared clonotypes between healthy human individuals. For the study at large: Donors, aged 18 to 49, were a couple of women and three men.

Study-level points and caveats: Sampling included only blood; tissue repertoires likely differ.

Germline V lookup: CDR1 MNHNS, CDR2 SASEGT. With 5 bases clipped from V and 2 bases from J, the junction kept 6 bases outside the gene matches. CDR3 length: 15 amino acids. Comment on this clone: Its specificity is not known.

Donors were healthy HIV-negative adults without recently reported acute infections or vaccinations. Genomic DNA of each subset was evenly split across several immunoSEQ plates. Generated by immunoSEQ multiplex PCR, the TCRdb table keeps only in-frame clones and is missing some. Among about 700,000 clones, around 74% were seen once, and the ten largest hold 1.7%. The sequence derives from a woman in her 30s in good health. This chain joins TRBV6-1 and TRBJ2-5; 9 nucleotides agree with TRBD1. Sequenced: memory CD4+ T cells sorted from blood. Subset here: CD45RA-negative fraction. CDR3 sequence (DNA): TGTGCCAGCAGTAGACAGGGGGGGATTCAAGAGACCCAGTACTTC. Residues: CASSRQGGIQETQYF.